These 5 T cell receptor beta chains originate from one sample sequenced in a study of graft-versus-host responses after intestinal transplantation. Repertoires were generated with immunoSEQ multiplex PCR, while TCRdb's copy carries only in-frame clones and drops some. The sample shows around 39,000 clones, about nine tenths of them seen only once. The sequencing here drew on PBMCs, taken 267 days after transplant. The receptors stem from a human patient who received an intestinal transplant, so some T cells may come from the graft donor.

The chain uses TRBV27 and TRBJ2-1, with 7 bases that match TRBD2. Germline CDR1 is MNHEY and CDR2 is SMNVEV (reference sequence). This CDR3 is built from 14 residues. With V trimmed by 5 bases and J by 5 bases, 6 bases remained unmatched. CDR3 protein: CASSPGTTNNEQFF. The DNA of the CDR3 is TGTGCCAGCAGTCCCGGGACTACAAACAATGAGCAGTTCTTC.

The CDR3 region has the DNA TGTGCCAGCAGCCAAGTGGGGGGCCCGAACACTGAAGCTTTCTTT. Translated: CASSQVGGPNTEAFF. J is TRBJ1-1 and V is TRBV4-2, with D perhaps TRBD1 (6 bases). V lost 1 base to trimming and J lost 1 base, with 10 bases between them. Germline CDR1 LGHNA, CDR2 YNFKEQ. The CDR3 length is 15 residues.

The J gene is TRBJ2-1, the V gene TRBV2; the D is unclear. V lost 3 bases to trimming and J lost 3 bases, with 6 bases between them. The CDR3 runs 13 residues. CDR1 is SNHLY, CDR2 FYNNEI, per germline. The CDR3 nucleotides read TGTGCCAGCAGTGACGCGGTCTACAATGAGCAGTTCTTC. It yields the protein CASSDAVYNEQFF.

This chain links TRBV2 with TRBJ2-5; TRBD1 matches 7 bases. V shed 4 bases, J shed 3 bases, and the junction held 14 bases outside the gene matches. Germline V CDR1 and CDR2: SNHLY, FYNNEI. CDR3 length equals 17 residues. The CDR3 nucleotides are TGTGCCAGCAGTGTACTCGCCTCCTGGGACAGCGAAGAGACCCAGTACTTC. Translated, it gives CASSVLASWDSEETQYF. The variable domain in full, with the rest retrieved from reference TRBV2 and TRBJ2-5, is EPEVTQTPSHQVTQMGQEVILRCVPISNHLYFYWYRQILGQKVEFLVSFYNNEISEKSEIFDDQFSVERPDGSNFTLKIRSTKLEDSAMYFCASSVLASWDSEETQYFGPGTRLLVL.

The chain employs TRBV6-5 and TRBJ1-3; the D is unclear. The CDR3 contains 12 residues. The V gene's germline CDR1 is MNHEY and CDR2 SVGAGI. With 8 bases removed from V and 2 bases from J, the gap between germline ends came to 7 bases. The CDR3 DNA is TGTGCCAGCGCCGTTCCTGGAAACACCATATATTTT. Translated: CASAVPGNTIYF.